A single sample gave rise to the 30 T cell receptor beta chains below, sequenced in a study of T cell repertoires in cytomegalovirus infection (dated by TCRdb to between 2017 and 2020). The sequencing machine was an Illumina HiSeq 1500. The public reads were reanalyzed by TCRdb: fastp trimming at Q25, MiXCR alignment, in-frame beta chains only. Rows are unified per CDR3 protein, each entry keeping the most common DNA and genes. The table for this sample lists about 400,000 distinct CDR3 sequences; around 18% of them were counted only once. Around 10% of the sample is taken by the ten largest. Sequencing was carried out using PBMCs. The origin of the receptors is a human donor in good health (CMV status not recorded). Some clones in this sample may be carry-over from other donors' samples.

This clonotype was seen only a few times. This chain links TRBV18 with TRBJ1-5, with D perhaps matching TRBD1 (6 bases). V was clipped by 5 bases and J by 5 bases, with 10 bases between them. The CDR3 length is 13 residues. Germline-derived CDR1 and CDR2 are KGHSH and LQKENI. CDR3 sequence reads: CASSWTVYQPQHF. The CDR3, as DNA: TGTGCCAGCTCATGGACAGTCTATCAGCCCCAGCATTTT.

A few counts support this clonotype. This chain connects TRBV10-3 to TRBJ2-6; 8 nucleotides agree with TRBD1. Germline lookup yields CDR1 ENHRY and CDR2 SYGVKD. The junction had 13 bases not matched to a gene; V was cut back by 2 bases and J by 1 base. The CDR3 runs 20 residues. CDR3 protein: CAISETVRGRGWSGANVLTF. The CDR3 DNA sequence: TGTGCCATCAGTGAGACCGTCAGGGGGCGCGGATGGTCTGGGGCCAACGTCCTGACTTTC.

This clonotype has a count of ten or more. CDR3 sequence reads: CASRTRDRDYLANYGYTF. The CDR3 bases are TGTGCCAGCAGAACCAGGGACAGGGATTATTTGGCTAACTATGGCTACACCTTC. The chain has TRBV7-2 and TRBJ1-2; 9 positions match TRBD1. Trimming at V came to 6 bases and at J to 0 bases, leaving 14 bases not matched to a gene. In germline, CDR1 is SGHTA, CDR2 FQGNSA. The CDR3 is made up of 18 amino acids.

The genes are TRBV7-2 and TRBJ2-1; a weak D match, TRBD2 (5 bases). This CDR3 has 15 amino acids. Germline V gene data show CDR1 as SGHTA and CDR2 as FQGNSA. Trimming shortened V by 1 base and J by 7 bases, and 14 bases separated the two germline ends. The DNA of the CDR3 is TGTGCCAGCAGCTTAGGGCTAGCCCCGTTTAATGAGCAGTTCTTC. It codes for CASSLGLAPFNEQFF.

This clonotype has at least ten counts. CDR3 nucleotide sequence: TGTGCCAGCACCTCCGGGACAGCGAATGAGCAGTTCTTC. This gives the protein CASTSGTANEQFF. This rearrangement joins TRBV7-9 to TRBJ2-1; 7 bases fit TRBD1. CDR1 and CDR2 from the germline V gene are SEHNR and FQNEAQ (reference sequence). The CDR3 contains 13 residues. The junction had 7 bases not matched to a gene; V was cut back by 7 bases and J by 7 bases. The full variable domain, rest sourced from reference TRBV7-9 and TRBJ2-1, is DTGVSQNPRHKITKRGQNVTFRCDPISEHNRLYWYRQTLGQGPEFLTYFQNEAQLEKSRLLSDRFSAERPKGSFSTLEIQRTEQGDSAMYLCASTSGTANEQFFGPGTRLTVL.

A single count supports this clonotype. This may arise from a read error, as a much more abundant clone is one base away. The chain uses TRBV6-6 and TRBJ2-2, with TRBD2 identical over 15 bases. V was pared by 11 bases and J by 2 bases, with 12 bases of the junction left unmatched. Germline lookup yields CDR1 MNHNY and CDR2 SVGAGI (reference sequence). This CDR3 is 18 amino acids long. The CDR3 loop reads CARGGLAGGPTNTGELFF. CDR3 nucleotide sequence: TGTGCCCGCGGGGGACTAGCGGGGGGACCTACTAACACCGGGGAGCTGTTTTTT.

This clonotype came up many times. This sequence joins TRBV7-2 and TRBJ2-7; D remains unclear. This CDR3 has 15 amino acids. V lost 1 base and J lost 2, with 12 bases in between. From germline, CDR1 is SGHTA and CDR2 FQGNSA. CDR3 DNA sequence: TGTGCCAGCAGCTTAGGAGACGGTTTCCCCTACGAGCAGTACTTC. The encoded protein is CASSLGDGFPYEQYF.

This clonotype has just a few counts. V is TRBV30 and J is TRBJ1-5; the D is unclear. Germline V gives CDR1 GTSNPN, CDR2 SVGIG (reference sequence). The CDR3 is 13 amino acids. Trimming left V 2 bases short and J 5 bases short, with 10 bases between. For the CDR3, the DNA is TGTGCCTGGAGTTCCCTTGGGGATCAGCCCCAGCATTTT. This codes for CAWSSLGDQPQHF.

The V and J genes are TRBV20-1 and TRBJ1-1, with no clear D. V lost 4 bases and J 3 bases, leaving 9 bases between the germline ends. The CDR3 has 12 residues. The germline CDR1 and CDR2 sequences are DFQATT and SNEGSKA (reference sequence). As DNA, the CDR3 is TGCAGTGCTATGGGGAGATACACTGAAGCTTTCTTT. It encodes CSAMGRYTEAFF.

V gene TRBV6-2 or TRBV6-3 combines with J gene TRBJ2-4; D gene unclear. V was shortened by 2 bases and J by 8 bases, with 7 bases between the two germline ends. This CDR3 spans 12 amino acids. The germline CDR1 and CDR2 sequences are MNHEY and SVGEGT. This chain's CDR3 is CASSYRVDIQYF. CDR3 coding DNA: TGTGCCAGCAGTTACAGGGTGGACATTCAGTACTTC.

As DNA, the CDR3 is TGTGCCAGCAGCGAACAACTCGGGACAGACACTGAAGCTTTCTTT. Protein: CASSEQLGTDTEAFF. The chain couples TRBV5-5 to TRBJ1-1; 7 bases match TRBD1. Germline V CDR1 and CDR2: SGHKS, YYEKEE (reference sequence). J lost 3 bases, V lost 4 bases, and 9 bases had no gene match. This CDR3 has 15 amino acids. Complete variable domain (other parts from reference TRBV5-5 and TRBJ1-1): DAGVTQSPTHLIKTRGQQVTLRCSPISGHKSVSWYQQVLGQGPQFIFQYYEKEERGRGNFPDRFSARQFPNYSSELNVNALLLGDSALYLCASSEQLGTDTEAFFGQGTRLTVV.

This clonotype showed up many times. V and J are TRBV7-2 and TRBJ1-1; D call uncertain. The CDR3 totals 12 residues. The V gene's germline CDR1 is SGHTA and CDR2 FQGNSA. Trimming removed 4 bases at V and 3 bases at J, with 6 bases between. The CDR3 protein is CASSSDDTEAFF. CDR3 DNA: TGTGCCAGCAGCTCGGACGACACTGAAGCTTTCTTT.

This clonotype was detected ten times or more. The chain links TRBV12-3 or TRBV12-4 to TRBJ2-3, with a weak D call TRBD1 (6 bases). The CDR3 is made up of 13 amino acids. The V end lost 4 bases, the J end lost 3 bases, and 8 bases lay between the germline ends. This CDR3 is CASSSRGTDTQYF. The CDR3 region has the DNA TGTGCCAGCAGTTCGAGGGGGACAGATACGCAGTATTTT.

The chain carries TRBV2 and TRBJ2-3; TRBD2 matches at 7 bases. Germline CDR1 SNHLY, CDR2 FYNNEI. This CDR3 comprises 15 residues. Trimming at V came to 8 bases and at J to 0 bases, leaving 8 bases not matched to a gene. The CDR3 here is CASLRGGLSTDTQYF. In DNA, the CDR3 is TGTGCCAGCCTTCGGGGAGGGCTCAGCACAGATACGCAGTATTTT.

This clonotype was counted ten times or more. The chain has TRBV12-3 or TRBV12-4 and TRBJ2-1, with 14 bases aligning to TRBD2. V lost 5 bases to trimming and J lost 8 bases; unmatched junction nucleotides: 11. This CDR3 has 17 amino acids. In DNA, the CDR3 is TGTGCCAGCAGTGGGGAATCGACTAGCGGGGGGGCAGATGAGCAGTTCTTC. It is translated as CASSGESTSGGADEQFF.

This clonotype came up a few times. CDR3 sequence reads: CASSFMLGGAYNEQFF. CDR3 DNA: TGTGCCAGCAGCTTCATGCTGGGCGGAGCCTACAATGAGCAGTTCTTC. The chain joins TRBV7-9 to TRBJ2-1; D call uncertain. Germline loops: CDR1 SEHNR, CDR2 FQNEAQ (reference sequence). CDR3 length: 16 amino acids. Trimming removed 3 bases at V and 2 bases at J, with 14 bases between.

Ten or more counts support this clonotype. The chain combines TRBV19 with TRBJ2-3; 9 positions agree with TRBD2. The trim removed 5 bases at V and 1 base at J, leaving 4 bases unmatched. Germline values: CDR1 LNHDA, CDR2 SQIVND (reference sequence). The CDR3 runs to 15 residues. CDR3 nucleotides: TGTGCCAGTAGTGTTAGCGGGGGAGGCACAGATACGCAGTATTTT. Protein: CASSVSGGGTDTQYF.

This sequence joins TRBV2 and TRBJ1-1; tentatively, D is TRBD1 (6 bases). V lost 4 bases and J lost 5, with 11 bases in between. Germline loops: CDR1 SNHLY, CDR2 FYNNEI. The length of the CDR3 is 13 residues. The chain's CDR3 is CASSGEGGTEAFF. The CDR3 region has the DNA TGTGCCAGCAGTGGGGAGGGGGGGACTGAAGCTTTCTTT. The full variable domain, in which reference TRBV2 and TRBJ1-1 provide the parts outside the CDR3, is EPEVTQTPSHQVTQMGQEVILRCVPISNHLYFYWYRQILGQKVEFLVSFYNNEISEKSEIFDDQFSVERPDGSNFTLKIRSTKLEDSAMYFCASSGEGGTEAFFGQGTRLTVV.

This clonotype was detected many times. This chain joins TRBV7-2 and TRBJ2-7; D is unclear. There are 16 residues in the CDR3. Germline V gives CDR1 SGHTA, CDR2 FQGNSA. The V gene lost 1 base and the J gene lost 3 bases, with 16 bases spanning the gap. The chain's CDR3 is CASSLVGSPPGYEQYF. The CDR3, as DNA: TGTGCCAGCAGCTTAGTAGGTAGCCCTCCGGGCTACGAGCAGTACTTC.

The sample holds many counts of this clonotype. CDR3 sequence (DNA): TGTGCCAGCAGCTTAGGTCCGGCTAGCGGGGACAATGAGCAGTTCTTC. Its translation: CASSLGPASGDNEQFF. V and J are TRBV7-9 and TRBJ2-1; 9 bases map to TRBD2. V lost 1 base, J lost 5 bases, and 6 bases stayed unmatched. The CDR3 has 16 amino acids. The germline V gene encodes CDR1 SEHNR and CDR2 FQNEAQ (reference sequence).

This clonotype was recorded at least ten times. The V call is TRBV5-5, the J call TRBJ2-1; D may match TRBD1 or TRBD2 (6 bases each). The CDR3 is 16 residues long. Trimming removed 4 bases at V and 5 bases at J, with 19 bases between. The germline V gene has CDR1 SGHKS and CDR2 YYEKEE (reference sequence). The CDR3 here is CASSPAGWGANNEQFF. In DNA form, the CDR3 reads TGTGCCAGCAGCCCGGCAGGTTGGGGGGCCAACAATGAGCAGTTCTTC. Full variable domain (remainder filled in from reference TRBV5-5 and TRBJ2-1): DAGVTQSPTHLIKTRGQQVTLRCSPISGHKSVSWYQQVLGQGPQFIFQYYEKEERGRGNFPDRFSARQFPNYSSELNVNALLLGDSALYLCASSPAGWGANNEQFFGPGTRLTVL.

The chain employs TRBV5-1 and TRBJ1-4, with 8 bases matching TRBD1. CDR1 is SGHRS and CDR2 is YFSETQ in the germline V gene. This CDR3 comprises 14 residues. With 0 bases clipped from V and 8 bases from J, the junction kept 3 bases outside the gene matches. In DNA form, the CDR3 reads TGCGCCAGCAGCTTGGTACAGGGGGAGGAAAAACTGTTTTTT. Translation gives CASSLVQGEEKLFF.

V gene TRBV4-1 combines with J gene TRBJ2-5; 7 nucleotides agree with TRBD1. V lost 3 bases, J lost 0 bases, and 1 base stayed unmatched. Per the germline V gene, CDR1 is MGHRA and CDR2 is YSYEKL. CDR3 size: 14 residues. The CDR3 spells CASSQGQYQETQYF. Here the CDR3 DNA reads TGCGCCAGCAGCCAGGGACAGTACCAAGAGACCCAGTACTTC.

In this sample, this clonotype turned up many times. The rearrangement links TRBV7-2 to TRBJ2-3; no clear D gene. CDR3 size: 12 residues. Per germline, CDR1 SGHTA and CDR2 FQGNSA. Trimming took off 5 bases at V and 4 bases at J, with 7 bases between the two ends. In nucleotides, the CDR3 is TGTGCCAGCAGCGCCAACCCAGATACGCAGTATTTT. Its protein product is CASSANPDTQYF.

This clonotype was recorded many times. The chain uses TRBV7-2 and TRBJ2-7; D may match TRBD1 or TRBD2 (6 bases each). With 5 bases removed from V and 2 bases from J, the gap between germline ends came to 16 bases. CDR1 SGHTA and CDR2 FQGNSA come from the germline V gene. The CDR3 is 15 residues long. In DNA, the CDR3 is TGTGCCAGCAGCCCCAATATAGGGGGGACCTACGAGCAGTACTTC. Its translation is CASSPNIGGTYEQYF.

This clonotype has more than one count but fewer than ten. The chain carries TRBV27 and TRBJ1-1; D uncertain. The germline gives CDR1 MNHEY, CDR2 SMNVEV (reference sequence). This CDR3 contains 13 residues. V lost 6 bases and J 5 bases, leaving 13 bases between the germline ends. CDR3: CASRSGVGTEAFF. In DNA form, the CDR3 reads TGTGCCAGCAGAAGCGGGGTTGGGACTGAAGCTTTCTTT.

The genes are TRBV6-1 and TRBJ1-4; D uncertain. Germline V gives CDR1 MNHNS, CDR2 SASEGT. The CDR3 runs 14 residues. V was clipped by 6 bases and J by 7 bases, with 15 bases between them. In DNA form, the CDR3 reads TGTGCCAGCAGGTCTCCGGGGTTTAGTGAAAAACTGTTTTTT. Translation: CASRSPGFSEKLFF.

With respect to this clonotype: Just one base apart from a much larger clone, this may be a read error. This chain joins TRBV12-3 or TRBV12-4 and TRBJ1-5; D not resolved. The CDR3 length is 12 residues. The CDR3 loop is CASSFPDQTQHF. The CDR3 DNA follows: TGTGCCAGCAGTTTCCCCGATCAGACCCAGCATTTT.

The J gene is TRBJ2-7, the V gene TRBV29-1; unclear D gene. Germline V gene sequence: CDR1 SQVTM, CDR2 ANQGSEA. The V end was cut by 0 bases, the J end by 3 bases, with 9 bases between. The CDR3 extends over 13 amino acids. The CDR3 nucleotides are TGCAGCGTTGAAGATCGCCAAGACTACGAGCAGTACTTC. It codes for CSVEDRQDYEQYF.

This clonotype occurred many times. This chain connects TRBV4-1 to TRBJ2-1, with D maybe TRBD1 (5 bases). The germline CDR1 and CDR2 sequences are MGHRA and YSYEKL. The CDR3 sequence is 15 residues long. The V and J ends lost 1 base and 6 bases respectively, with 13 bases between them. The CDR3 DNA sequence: TGCGCCAGCAGCCAAGGTAGGCAGGGCGGCAATGAGCAGTTCTTC. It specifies CASSQGRQGGNEQFF.